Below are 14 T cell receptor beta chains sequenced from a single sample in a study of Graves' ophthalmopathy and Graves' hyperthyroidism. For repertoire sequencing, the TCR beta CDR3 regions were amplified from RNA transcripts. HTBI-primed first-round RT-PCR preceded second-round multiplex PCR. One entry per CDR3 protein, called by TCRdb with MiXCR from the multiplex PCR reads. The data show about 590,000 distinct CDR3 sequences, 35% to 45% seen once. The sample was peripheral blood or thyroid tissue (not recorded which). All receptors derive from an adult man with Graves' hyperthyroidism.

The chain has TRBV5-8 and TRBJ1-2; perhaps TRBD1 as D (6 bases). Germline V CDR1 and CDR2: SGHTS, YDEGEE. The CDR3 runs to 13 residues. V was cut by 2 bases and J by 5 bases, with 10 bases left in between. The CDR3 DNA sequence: TGTGCCAGCAGCTTTTACAGGGAGTATGGCTACACCTTC. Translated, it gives CASSFYREYGYTF.

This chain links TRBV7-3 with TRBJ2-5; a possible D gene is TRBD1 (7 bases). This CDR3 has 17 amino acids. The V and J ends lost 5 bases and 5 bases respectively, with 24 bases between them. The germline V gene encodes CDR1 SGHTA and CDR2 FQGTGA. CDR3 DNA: TGTGCCAGCAGCCCCCGCGGGGACAGTAACACCGGGGAGACCCAGTACTTC. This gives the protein CASSPRGDSNTGETQYF.

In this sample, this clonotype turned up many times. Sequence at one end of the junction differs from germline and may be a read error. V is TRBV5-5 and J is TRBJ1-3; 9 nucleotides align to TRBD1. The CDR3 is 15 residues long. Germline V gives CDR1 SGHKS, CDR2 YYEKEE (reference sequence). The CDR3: CASSVDRGIGNTIYF. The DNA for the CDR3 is TGTGCCAGCAGCGTAGACAGGGGGATTGGAAACACTATATATTTT.

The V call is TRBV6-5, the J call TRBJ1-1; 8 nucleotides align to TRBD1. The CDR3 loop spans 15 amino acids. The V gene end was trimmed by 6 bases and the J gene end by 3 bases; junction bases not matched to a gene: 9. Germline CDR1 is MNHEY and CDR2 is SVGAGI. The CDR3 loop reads CASRALDRGDTEAFF. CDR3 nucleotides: TGTGCCAGCAGAGCCCTCGACAGGGGAGACACTGAAGCTTTCTTT.

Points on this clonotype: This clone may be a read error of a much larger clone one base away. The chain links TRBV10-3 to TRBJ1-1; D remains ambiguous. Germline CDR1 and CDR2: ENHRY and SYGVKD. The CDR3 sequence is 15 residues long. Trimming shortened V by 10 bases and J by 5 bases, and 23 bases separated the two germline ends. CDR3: CASRSRREGLTEAFF. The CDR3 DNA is TGTGCCAGCAGGTCCCGACGGGAGGGTTTAACTGAAGCTTTCTTT.

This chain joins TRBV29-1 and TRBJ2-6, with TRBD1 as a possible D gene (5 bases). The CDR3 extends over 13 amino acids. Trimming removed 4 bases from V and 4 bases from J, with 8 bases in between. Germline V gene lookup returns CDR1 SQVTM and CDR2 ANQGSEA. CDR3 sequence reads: CSVGRQGANVLTF. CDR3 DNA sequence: TGCAGCGTTGGAAGACAGGGGGCCAACGTCCTGACTTTC.

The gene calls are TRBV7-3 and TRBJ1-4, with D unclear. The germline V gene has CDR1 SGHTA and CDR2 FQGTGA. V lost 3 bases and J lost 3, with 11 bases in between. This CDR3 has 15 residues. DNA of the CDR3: TGTGCCAGCAGCTTCCGGGGAGGAGCTAATGAAAAACTGTTTTTT. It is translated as CASSFRGGANEKLFF.

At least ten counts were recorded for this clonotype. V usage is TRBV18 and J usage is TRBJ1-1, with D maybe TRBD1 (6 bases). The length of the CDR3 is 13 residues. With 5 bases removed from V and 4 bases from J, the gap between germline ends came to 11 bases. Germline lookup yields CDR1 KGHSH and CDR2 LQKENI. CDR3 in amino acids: CASSSLQGTEAFF. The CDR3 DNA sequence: TGTGCCAGCTCATCCCTACAGGGCACTGAAGCTTTCTTT.

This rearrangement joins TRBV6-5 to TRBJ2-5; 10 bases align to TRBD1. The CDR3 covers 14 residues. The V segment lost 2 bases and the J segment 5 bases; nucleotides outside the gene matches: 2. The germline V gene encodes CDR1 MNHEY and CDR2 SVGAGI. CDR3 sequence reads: CASSYGTGAETQYF. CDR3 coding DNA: TGTGCCAGCAGTTACGGGACAGGGGCGGAGACCCAGTACTTC.

The CDR3 is CASSLGPGQGEKLFF. The CDR3 coding sequence is TGTGCCAGCAGCTTAGGCCCGGGACAGGGTGAAAAACTGTTTTTT. This chain links TRBV13 with TRBJ1-4, with 9 bases matching TRBD1. J was trimmed by 7 bases and V by 0 bases; bases with no gene match: 3. Germline CDR1 PRHDT, CDR2 FYEKMQ (reference sequence). This CDR3 has 15 residues.

CDR3 DNA sequence: TGTGCCAGCAGCCCAATCCTCGGACTCGGGGCCGGGGAGCTGTTTTTT. Its translation is CASSPILGLGAGELFF. The chain couples TRBV7-8 to TRBJ2-2; TRBD2 might be the D (5 bases). The CDR3 consists of 16 residues. The germline V gene has CDR1 SGHVS and CDR2 FQNEAQ. V gave up 5 bases and J gave up 6 bases, with 19 bases separating them.

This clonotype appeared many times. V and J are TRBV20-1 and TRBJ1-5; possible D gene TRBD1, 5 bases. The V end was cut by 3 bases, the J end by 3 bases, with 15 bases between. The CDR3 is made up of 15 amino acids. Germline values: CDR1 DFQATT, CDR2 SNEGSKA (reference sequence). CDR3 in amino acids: CSARTRGGNNQPQHF. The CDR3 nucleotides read TGCAGTGCTAGGACGCGGGGGGGGAACAATCAGCCCCAGCATTTT.

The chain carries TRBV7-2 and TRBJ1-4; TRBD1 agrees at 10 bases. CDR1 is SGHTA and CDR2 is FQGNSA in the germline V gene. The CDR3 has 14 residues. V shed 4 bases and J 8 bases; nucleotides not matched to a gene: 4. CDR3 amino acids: CASSSWTGGEKLFF. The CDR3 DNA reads TGTGCCAGCAGCTCCTGGACAGGGGGGGAAAAACTGTTTTTT.

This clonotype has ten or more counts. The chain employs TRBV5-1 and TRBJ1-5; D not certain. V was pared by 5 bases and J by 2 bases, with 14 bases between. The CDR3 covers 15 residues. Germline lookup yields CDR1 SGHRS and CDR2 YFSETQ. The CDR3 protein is CASSSGTDRNQPQHF. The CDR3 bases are TGCGCCAGCAGTTCTGGCACGGATCGCAATCAGCCCCAGCATTTT.